Shown below are 8 T cell receptor beta chains from a single sample sequenced in a study of CD4 T cells in relation to SARS-CoV-2 and coronaviruses. These receptors have no identified antigens. Unexposed donor CD4+ T cells date from about 2011-2018, before the COVID-19 pandemic. Isolation of CD4+ T cells took place after roughly nine days in culture. The repertoire was sequenced with immunoSEQ multiplex PCR; TCRdb's copy has only in-frame clones and lacks some. The top ten clones hold about 15% of a sample with approximately 20,000 clones, around 78% of them seen once. Sequenced sample: CD4+ T cells from PBMCs, cultured in vitro. The receptors derive from a human donor in good health.

The chain combines TRBV7-8 with TRBJ1-3, with D maybe TRBD1 (5 bases). The CDR3 extends over 16 amino acids. V was trimmed by 1 base and J by 0 bases, leaving 10 bases between them. From germline, CDR1 is SGHVS and CDR2 FQNEAQ. CDR3 nucleotide sequence: TGTGCCAGCAGCTTAGGGGGACTCAGCTCTGGAAACACCATATATTTT. This sequence encodes CASSLGGLSSGNTIYF.

J is TRBJ1-5 and V is TRBV25-1; no reliable D call. This CDR3 is built from 12 residues. Germline V gene data show CDR1 as MGHDK and CDR2 as SYGVNS. V was clipped by 0 bases and J by 4 bases, with 1 base between them. The CDR3 protein is CASSEYNQPQHF. The CDR3 nucleotides read TGTGCCAGCAGTGAATATAATCAGCCCCAGCATTTT.

This clone was seen only a few times. The chain has TRBV7-3 and TRBJ2-1, with 8 bases lining up with TRBD1. The CDR3 length is 14 residues. Losses at the gene ends were 4 bases for V and 9 bases for J; bases not matched to a gene: 8. Germline V gene data show CDR1 as SGHTA and CDR2 as FQGTGA. CDR3 nucleotide sequence: TGTGCCAGCAGCTCCCAGACAGGGGCCGTTGAGCAGTTCTTC. Encoded protein: CASSSQTGAVEQFF.

The gene calls are TRBV5-1 and TRBJ2-1, with D maybe TRBD1 (7 bases). The CDR3 runs 15 residues. The germline CDR1 and CDR2 sequences are SGHRS and YFSETQ. V gave up 4 bases and J gave up 8 bases, with 19 bases separating them. The CDR3 DNA follows: TGCGCCAGCAGCCCCCGGGACAGCGCGGGGCATGAGCAGTTCTTC. Translating gives CASSPRDSAGHEQFF.

The chain is built from TRBV2 and TRBJ1-5; 8 nucleotides align to TRBD1. The CDR3 sequence is 15 residues long. The germline V gene has CDR1 SNHLY and CDR2 FYNNEI. Trimming cost V 8 bases and J 7 bases; bases outside gene matches: 13. The CDR3, as DNA: TGTGCCAGCGAGGCCGAGACAGGGGCGGGACAGCCCCAGCATTTT. As protein: CASEAETGAGQPQHF.

This chain uses TRBV14 with TRBJ1-2; D remains unclear. V was trimmed by 2 bases and J by 2 bases, leaving 12 bases between them. CDR3 length: 15 residues. Germline lookup yields CDR1 SGHDN and CDR2 FVKESK. CDR3 nucleotide sequence: TGTGCCAGCAGCCAAAATCGATGGGGAAACTATGGCTACACCTTC. It encodes CASSQNRWGNYGYTF.

The V and J genes are TRBV12-5 and TRBJ1-5; the D is unclear. Trimming took off 6 bases at V and 2 bases at J, with 8 bases between the two ends. This CDR3 region has 13 residues. Germline V gene lookup returns CDR1 LGHNT and CDR2 FRNRAP. The CDR3 region has the DNA TGTGCTAGTGGGCTAACAGGCAATCAGCCCCAGCATTTT. Translating gives CASGLTGNQPQHF. Complete variable domain (other parts from reference TRBV12-5 and TRBJ1-5): DARVTQTPRHKVTEMGQEVTMRCQPILGHNTVFWYRQTMMQGLELLAYFRNRAPLDDSGMPKDRFSAEMPDATLATLKIQPSEPRDSAVYFCASGLTGNQPQHFGDGTRLSIL.

This clone was counted between two and nine times. The chain has TRBV7-8 and TRBJ2-7; D not certain. The V and J ends lost 3 bases and 5 bases respectively, with 20 bases between them. The CDR3 is 16 residues long. Germline loops: CDR1 SGHVS, CDR2 FQNEAQ. CDR3 protein: CASSFSDGLGWDEQYF. DNA of the CDR3: TGTGCCAGCAGCTTCTCCGATGGGCTGGGGTGGGACGAGCAGTACTTC.